The table lists the clone carrying this T cell receptor (beta chain) with a few counts. Antigen: not known. Healthy individuals who donated bone marrow served as the donors. These data belong to a study of cytomegalovirus exposure and HLA in healthy donors. Regarding the study as a whole: In a later analysis, V- and J-gene trimming of beta chains associated with a DCLRE1C missense variant, replicated independently. No immune exposure information besides CMV serostatus was available.

Vbeta (60) and Jbeta (13) primers were used in the PCR. Measured with immunoSEQ multiplex PCR; TCRdb has only the in-frame clones, and not every one. The sample includes about 84,000 clones, about 87% of them seen just once. In germline, CDR1 is MNHEY, CDR2 SMNVEV (reference sequence). This CDR3 has 14 residues. The source material was PBMCs. The clonotype comes from a man between 18 and 29 years old in good health and CMV-seronegative. V is TRBV27 and J is TRBJ2-5, with TRBD2 matching over 11 bases. The DNA end is a closer match to TRBJ2-7, so the J assignment may be wrong. In DNA, the CDR3 is TGTGCCAGCAGTTCGACTAGCGGGAACTACGAGCAGTACTTC. Translating gives CASSSTSGNYEQYF.